This T cell receptor (beta chain) was recovered during a study of shared clonotypes between healthy human individuals. The wider study: Researchers assigned three CD4 naive, three CD4 memory, two CD8 naive and one CD8 memory plate to each donor.

The V and J ends lost 5 bases and 3 bases, in that order; junction bases with no gene match: 7. The CDR3 spans 16 residues. Per germline, CDR1 SEHNR and CDR2 FQNEAQ (reference sequence). Regarding this clone: Its matching antigen is unknown.

As originally analysed: In the immunoSEQ data, sequences were junction-only and lacked quality scores, so filtering differed. Sequencing used immunoSEQ multiplex PCR; TCRdb keeps in-frame clones, though not all of them. The V and J calls and clone size are taken from that table; D and trimming were inferred from the DNA. Among over 2 million clones, under 95% were seen once, and the ten largest hold roughly 0.34%. Study-level findings and limits: Some clonotypes were shared by all four sorted-subset donors, while others were not shared. The non-shared ones had lower generation probabilities than the shared ones.

The genes are TRBV7-9 and TRBJ1-5; 10 bases fit TRBD1. The source material was naive CD4+ T cells from PBMCs. The sample's subset: CD45RA+ positively selected. This clonotype was obtained from a man younger than 30 in good health. Some clones in this sample may be carry-over from other donors' samples. CDR3 bases: TGTGCCAGCAGCAGCGGGACAGGGGCCCTCAATCAGCCCCAGCATTTT. Translating gives CASSSGTGALNQPQHF. Full variable domain (rest looked up from reference TRBV7-9 and TRBJ1-5): DTGVSQNPRHKITKRGQNVTFRCDPISEHNRLYWYRQTLGQGPEFLTYFQNEAQLEKSRLLSDRFSAERPKGSFSTLEIQRTEQGDSAMYLCASSSGTGALNQPQHFGDGTRLSIL.